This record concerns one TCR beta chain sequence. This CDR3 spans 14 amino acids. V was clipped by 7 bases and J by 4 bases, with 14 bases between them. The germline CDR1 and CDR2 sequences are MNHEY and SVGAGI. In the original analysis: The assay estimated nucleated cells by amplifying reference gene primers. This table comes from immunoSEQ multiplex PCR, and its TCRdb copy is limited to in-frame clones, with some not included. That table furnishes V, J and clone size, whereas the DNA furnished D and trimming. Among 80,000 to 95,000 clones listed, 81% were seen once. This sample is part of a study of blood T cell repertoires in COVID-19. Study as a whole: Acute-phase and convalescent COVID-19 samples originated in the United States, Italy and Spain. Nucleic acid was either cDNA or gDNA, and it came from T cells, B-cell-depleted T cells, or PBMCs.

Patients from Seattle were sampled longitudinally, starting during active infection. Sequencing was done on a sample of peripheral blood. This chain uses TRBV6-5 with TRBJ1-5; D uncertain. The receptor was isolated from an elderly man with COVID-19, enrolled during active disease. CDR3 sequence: CASTSRTGNQPQHF. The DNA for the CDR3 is TGTGCCAGCACCTCGCGCACGGGGAATCAGCCCCAGCATTTT.